A selection of T cell receptor beta chains follows, all from one sample in a study of Ad26.COV2.S vaccination and SARS-CoV-2 variants. This table comes from immunoSEQ multiplex PCR, and its TCRdb copy is limited to in-frame clones, with some not included. The profile shows about 680,000 clones, approximately 88% of them singletons. The sample here was peripheral blood, taken in a trial of Ad26.COV2.S vaccine versus placebo. The receptors derive from a person between 18 and 60 years old who received the Ad26.COV2.S COVID-19 vaccine or a placebo. Both conserved end residues are part of each CDR3. Fields, in order: clone size, J gene, V gene, D gene, CDR3 DNA, CDR3 protein. The D gene is left open where the match is weak. Clone size is given for some rows only: seen once, a few or many times, or a class if the clone is expanded.

abundance: -
j_gene: TRBJ1-2
v_gene: TRBV19
d_gene: -
CDR3nt: TGTGCCAGTAGACCTACGGGGGTAGACTACACCTTC
CDR3aa: CASRPTGVDYTF

abundance: -
j_gene: TRBJ1-3
v_gene: TRBV10-3
d_gene: TRBD1
CDR3nt: TGTGCCATCAGTATACAGGGGGCGCCCGGAAACACCATATATTTT
CDR3aa: CAISIQGAPGNTIYF

abundance: -
j_gene: TRBJ2-1
v_gene: TRBV21-1
d_gene: -
CDR3nt: TGTGCCAGCAGCAAAGATAGGGAGCCCCACAATGAGCAGTTCTTC
CDR3aa: CASSKDREPHNEQFF

abundance: -
j_gene: TRBJ2-7
v_gene: TRBV24-1
d_gene: TRBD2
CDR3nt: TGTGCCACCAGTCGGGGGGGGAGCTCCTACGAGCAGTACTTC
CDR3aa: CATSRGGSSYEQYF

abundance: -
j_gene: TRBJ1-3
v_gene: TRBV7-2
d_gene: TRBD1
CDR3nt: TGTGCCAGCAGCTTAGGACAGGGTTTCGGAAACACCATATATTTT
CDR3aa: CASSLGQGFGNTIYF

abundance: -
j_gene: TRBJ2-1
v_gene: TRBV10-3
d_gene: TRBD2
CDR3nt: TGTGCCATCAGTGAGCAACTAGCGGGAGTTGCAAATGAGCAGTTCTTC
CDR3aa: CAISEQLAGVANEQFF

abundance: -
j_gene: TRBJ2-5
v_gene: TRBV5-1
d_gene: TRBD2
CDR3nt: TGCGCCAGCAGCTTGGACCTAGCGGGCCGCCAAGAGACCCAGTACTTC
CDR3aa: CASSLDLAGRQETQYF

abundance: -
j_gene: TRBJ2-3
v_gene: TRBV18
d_gene: TRBD1
CDR3nt: TGTGCCAGCTCGCGCACAGGGGGCGGGACAGATACGCAGTATTTT
CDR3aa: CASSRTGGGTDTQYF

abundance: once
j_gene: TRBJ2-1
v_gene: TRBV5-4
d_gene: -
CDR3nt: TGTGCCAGCAGCTTGGGGTCCAATGAGCAGTTCTTC
CDR3aa: CASSLGSNEQFF

abundance: -
j_gene: TRBJ1-2
v_gene: TRBV30
d_gene: TRBD1
CDR3nt: TGTGCCTGGATAGCTAATAACCTGGGACAGCATGGCTACACCTTC
CDR3aa: CAWIANNLGQHGYTF

abundance: -
j_gene: TRBJ2-7
v_gene: TRBV12-3/TRBV12-4
d_gene: -
CDR3nt: TGTGCCAGCAGAGGGGTCTCCTACGAGCAGTACTTC
CDR3aa: CASRGVSYEQYF

abundance: -
j_gene: TRBJ1-5
v_gene: TRBV7-9
d_gene: TRBD1
CDR3nt: TGTGCCAGCAGCTTAGCCCAGACAGGGGTAGGCCAGCCCCAGCATTTT
CDR3aa: CASSLAQTGVGQPQHF

abundance: -
j_gene: TRBJ2-7
v_gene: TRBV29-1
d_gene: TRBD2
CDR3nt: TGCAGCGTCGCTCTAGCGGGGGATTCCTACGAGCAGTACTTC
CDR3aa: CSVALAGDSYEQYF

abundance: -
j_gene: TRBJ2-1
v_gene: TRBV4-2
d_gene: TRBD2
CDR3nt: TGTGCCAGCAGCCACCTGAGCGGGAGTCGTAATGAGCAGTTCTTC
CDR3aa: CASSHLSGSRNEQFF

abundance: -
j_gene: TRBJ1-6
v_gene: TRBV14
d_gene: -
CDR3nt: TGTGCCAGCAGCCAGGCGGGGGGGAATAATTCACCCCTCCACTTT
CDR3aa: CASSQAGGNNSPLHF

abundance: -
j_gene: TRBJ2-1
v_gene: TRBV10-3
d_gene: -
CDR3nt: TGTGCCATCAGTGATTTGGCAGGGCACAATGAGCAGTTCTTC
CDR3aa: CAISDLAGHNEQFF

abundance: -
j_gene: TRBJ1-2
v_gene: TRBV2
d_gene: -
CDR3nt: TGTGCCAGCAGGGGAAGCAGCGTCTATGGCTACACCTTC
CDR3aa: CASRGSSVYGYTF

abundance: -
j_gene: TRBJ2-2
v_gene: TRBV29-1
d_gene: TRBD2
CDR3nt: TGCAGCGTCCTCGGGGCTAGCGGAGGCACCGGGGAGCTGTTTTTT
CDR3aa: CSVLGASGGTGELFF

abundance: -
j_gene: TRBJ2-7
v_gene: TRBV5-1
d_gene: TRBD1
CDR3nt: TGCGCCAGCACCGCTCAGGACAGGGACAGCGAGCAGTACTTC
CDR3aa: CASTAQDRDSEQYF

abundance: -
j_gene: TRBJ2-7
v_gene: TRBV5-1
d_gene: -
CDR3nt: TGCGCCAGCAGCTTGGCCATTGTCAGCTCCTACGAGCAGTACTTC
CDR3aa: CASSLAIVSSYEQYF

abundance: -
j_gene: TRBJ2-7
v_gene: TRBV30
d_gene: TRBD1
CDR3nt: TGTGCCTGGAGTGGGGCAGGGGGCGTCTACGAGCAGTACTTC
CDR3aa: CAWSGAGGVYEQYF

abundance: -
j_gene: TRBJ2-7
v_gene: TRBV6-2/TRBV6-3
d_gene: -
CDR3nt: TGTGCCAGCAGTCATGGAAGATACGAGCAGTACTTC
CDR3aa: CASSHGRYEQYF

abundance: -
j_gene: TRBJ1-3
v_gene: TRBV9
d_gene: TRBD1
CDR3nt: TGTGCCAGCAGCCCCTGGACAGGGGGAAACACCATATATTTT
CDR3aa: CASSPWTGGNTIYF

abundance: -
j_gene: TRBJ2-2
v_gene: TRBV11-2
d_gene: TRBD1
CDR3nt: TGTGCCAGCAGCTTGACAGGGGGGTTTACCGGGGAGCTGTTTTTT
CDR3aa: CASSLTGGFTGELFF

abundance: -
j_gene: TRBJ2-7
v_gene: TRBV4-1
d_gene: -
CDR3nt: TGCGCCAGCAGCCCCGGTGGGACTGCAAGCTCCTACGAGCAGTACTTC
CDR3aa: CASSPGGTASSYEQYF

abundance: few
j_gene: TRBJ1-5
v_gene: TRBV12-3/TRBV12-4
d_gene: -
CDR3nt: TGTGCCAGCAGTTTAGGAATGTATCAGCCCCAGCATTTT
CDR3aa: CASSLGMYQPQHF

abundance: -
j_gene: TRBJ1-2
v_gene: TRBV4-3
d_gene: TRBD1
CDR3nt: TGCGCCAGCAGCCAAGGGGGACAGGGAAGCTATGGCTACACCTTC
CDR3aa: CASSQGGQGSYGYTF

abundance: once
j_gene: TRBJ2-1
v_gene: TRBV6-2/TRBV6-3
d_gene: -
CDR3nt: TGTGCCAGCAGTTTTCGGGTGGGCTCCTACAATGAGCAGTTCTTC
CDR3aa: CASSFRVGSYNEQFF

abundance: -
j_gene: TRBJ2-7
v_gene: TRBV19
d_gene: -
CDR3nt: TGTGCCAGTAGTAGCAGGACAGTCCCAACCTACGAGCAGTACTTC
CDR3aa: CASSSRTVPTYEQYF